The clone carrying this TCR beta chain occurred a few times. What it binds is not known. The source of the sample is a study of T cell repertoires in cytomegalovirus infection. TCRdb called the reads again in MiXCR, with one record for every CDR3 protein. The profile shows around 900,000 distinct CDR3 sequences, around 29% of them singletons. Germline loops: CDR1 SGHVS, CDR2 FQNEAQ. CDR3 length equals 13 residues. V was clipped by 4 bases and J by 4 bases, with 8 bases between them. Sequenced material: cultured CD8+ T cells from PBMCs, taken from culture after CMV antigen stimulation. This sequence originates from a human donor in good health (CMV status not recorded). Some clones in this sample may be carry-over from other donors' samples. The rearrangement joins TRBV7-8 to TRBJ1-3, with D possibly TRBD1 on 5 matching bases. CDR3 nucleotide sequence: TGTGCCAGCAGCTGGGGGAGCGGAAACACCATATATTTT. It codes for CASSWGSGNTIYF.